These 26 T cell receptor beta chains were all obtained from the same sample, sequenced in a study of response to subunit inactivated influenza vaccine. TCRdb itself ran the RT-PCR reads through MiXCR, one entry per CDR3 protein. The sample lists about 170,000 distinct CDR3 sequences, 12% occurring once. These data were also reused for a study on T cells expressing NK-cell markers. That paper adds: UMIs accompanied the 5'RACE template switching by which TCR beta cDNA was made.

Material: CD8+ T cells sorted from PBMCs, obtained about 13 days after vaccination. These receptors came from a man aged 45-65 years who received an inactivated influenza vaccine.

CDR3 sequence (DNA): TGCAGTGCTAGAGATATGTACTCCTACGAGCAGTACTTC. It translates to CSARDMYSYEQYF. This chain uses TRBV20-1 with TRBJ2-7; D gene unclear. CDR1 DFQATT and CDR2 SNEGSKA come from the germline V gene (reference sequence). Trimming took 0 bases from V and 0 from J, leaving 6 bases between them. CDR3 length: 13 residues.

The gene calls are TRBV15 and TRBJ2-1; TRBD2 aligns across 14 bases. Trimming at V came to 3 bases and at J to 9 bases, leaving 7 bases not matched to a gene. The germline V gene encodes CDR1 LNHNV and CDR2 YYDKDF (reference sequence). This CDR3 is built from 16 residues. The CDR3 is CATSRAGTSGSGEQFF. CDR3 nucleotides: TGTGCCACCAGCAGGGCCGGGACTAGCGGGAGTGGTGAGCAGTTCTTC.

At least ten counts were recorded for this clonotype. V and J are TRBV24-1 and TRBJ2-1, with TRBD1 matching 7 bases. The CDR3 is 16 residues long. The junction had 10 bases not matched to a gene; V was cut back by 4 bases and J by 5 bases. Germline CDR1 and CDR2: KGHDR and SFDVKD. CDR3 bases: TGTGCCACCAGTGACCCCAGACAGGGTGTCCACAATGAGCAGTTCTTC. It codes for CATSDPRQGVHNEQFF.

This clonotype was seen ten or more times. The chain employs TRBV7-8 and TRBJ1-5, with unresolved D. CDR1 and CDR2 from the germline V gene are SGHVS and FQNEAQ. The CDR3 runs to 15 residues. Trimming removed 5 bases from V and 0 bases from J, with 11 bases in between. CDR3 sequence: CASSLRDFSNQPQHF. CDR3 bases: TGTGCCAGCAGCCTTCGGGATTTTAGCAATCAGCCCCAGCATTTT.

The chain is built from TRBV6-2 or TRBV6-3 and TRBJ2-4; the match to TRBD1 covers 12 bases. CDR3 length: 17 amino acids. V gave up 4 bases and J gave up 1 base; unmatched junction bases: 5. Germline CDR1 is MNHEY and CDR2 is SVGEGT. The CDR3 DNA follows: TGTGCCAGCAGTTGGGACAGGGGGCGGATGGCCAAAAACATTCAGTACTTC. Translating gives CASSWDRGRMAKNIQYF.

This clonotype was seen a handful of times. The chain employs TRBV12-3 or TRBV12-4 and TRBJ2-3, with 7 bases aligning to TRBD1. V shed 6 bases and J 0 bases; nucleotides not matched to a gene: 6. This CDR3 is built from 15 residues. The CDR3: CASRRQGFSTDTQYF. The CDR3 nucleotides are TGTGCCAGCAGACGACAGGGTTTTAGCACAGATACGCAGTATTTT.

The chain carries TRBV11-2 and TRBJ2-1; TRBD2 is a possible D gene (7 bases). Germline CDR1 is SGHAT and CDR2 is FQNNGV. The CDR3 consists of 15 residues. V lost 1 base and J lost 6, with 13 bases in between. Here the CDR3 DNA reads TGTGCCAGCAGCTTAGTAGGGGGGGCCCTCAATGAGCAGTTCTTC. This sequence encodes CASSLVGGALNEQFF.

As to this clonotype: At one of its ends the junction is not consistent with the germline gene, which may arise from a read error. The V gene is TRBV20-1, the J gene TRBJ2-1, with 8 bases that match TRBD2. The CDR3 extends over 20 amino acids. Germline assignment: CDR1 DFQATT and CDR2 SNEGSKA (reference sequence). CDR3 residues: CCARDVGAVAGPSSYNEQFF. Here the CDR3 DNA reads TGCTGTGCTAGAGATGTAGGGGCAGTAGCGGGACCAAGCTCCTACAATGAGCAGTTCTTC.

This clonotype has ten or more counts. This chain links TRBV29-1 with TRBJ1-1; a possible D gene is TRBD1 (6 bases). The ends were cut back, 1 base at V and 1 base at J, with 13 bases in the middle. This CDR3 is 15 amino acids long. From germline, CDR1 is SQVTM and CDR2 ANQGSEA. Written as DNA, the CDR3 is TGCAGCGTTGAAGGACTCGGGACACCGAACACTGAAGCTTTCTTT. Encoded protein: CSVEGLGTPNTEAFF.

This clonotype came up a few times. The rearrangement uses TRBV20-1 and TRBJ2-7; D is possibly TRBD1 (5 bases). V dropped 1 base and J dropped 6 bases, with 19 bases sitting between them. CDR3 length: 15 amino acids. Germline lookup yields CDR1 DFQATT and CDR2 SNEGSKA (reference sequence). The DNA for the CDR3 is TGCAGTGCTAGAGTCCTAGGGGCTTCCTCGGGCGAGCAGTACTTC. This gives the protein CSARVLGASSGEQYF.

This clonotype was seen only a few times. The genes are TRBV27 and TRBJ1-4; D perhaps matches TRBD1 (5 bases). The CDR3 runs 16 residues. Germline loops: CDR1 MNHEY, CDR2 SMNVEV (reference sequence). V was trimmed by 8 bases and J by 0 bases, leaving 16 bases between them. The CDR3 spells CASGITTGATNEKLFF. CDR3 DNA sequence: TGTGCCAGCGGAATAACTACAGGCGCAACTAATGAAAAACTGTTTTTT.

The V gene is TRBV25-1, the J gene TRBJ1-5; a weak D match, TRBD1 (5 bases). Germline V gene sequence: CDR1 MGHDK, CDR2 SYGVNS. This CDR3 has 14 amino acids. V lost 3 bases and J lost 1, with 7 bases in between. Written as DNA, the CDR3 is TGTGCCAGCAGTGACGGGGACAGCAATCAGCCCCAGCATTTT. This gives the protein CASSDGDSNQPQHF. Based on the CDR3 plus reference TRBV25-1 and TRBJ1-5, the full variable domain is EADIYQTPRYLVIGTGKKITLECSQTMGHDKMYWYQQDPGMELHLIHYSYGVNSTEKGDLSSESTVSRIRTEHFPLTLESARPSHTSQYLCASSDGDSNQPQHFGDGTRLSIL.

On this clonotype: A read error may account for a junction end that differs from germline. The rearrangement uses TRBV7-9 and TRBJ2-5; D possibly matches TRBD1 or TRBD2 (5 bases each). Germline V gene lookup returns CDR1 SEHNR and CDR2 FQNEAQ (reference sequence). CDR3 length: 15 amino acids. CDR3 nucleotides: TGTGCCAGCAGCTGGGACCTACGACGCCAAGGGACCCAGTACTTC. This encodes CASSWDLRRQGTQYF. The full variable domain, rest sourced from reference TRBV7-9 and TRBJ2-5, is DTGVSQNPRHKITKRGQNVTFRCDPISEHNRLYWYRQTLGQGPEFLTYFQNEAQLEKSRLLSDRFSAERPKGSFSTLEIQRTEQGDSAMYLCASSWDLRRQGTQYFGPGTRLLVL.

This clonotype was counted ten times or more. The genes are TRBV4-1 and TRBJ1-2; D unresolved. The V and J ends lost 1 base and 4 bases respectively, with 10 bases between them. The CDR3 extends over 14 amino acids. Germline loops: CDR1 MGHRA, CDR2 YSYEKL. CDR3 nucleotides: TGCGCCAGCAGCCAAGTATTTAGCTTCTATGGCTACACCTTC. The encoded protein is CASSQVFSFYGYTF.

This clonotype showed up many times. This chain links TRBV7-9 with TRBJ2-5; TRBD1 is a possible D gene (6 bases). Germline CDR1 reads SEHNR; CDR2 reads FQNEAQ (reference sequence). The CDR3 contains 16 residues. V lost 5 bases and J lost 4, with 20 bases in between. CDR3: CASSPPNTGWGETQYF. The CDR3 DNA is TGTGCCAGCAGCCCTCCGAATACAGGGTGGGGAGAGACCCAGTACTTC.

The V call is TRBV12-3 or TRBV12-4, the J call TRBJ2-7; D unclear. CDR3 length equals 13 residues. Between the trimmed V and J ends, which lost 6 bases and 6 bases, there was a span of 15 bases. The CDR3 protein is CASSEARTSEQYF. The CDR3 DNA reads TGTGCCAGCAGCGAGGCAAGGACCTCCGAGCAGTACTTC.

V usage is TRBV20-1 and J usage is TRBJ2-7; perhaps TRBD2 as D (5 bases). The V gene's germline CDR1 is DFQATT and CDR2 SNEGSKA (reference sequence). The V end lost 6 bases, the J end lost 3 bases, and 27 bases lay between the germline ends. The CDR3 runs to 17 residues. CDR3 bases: TGCAGTGCCGAACCTGCCGCGAGGGTGGGGATGGACTACGAGCAGTACTTC. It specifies CSAEPAARVGMDYEQYF.

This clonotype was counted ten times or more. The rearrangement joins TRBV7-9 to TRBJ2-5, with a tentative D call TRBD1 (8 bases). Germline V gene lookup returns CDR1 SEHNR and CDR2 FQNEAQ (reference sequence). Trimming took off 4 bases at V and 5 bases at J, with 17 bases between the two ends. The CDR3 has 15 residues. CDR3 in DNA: TGTGCCAGCAGCTCGAACGGACAGGGAGGGGAGACCCAGTACTTC. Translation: CASSSNGQGGETQYF.

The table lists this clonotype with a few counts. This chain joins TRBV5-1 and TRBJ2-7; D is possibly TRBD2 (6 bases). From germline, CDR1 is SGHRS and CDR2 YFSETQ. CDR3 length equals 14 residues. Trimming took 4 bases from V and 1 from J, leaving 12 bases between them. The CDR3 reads CASSQTGTSYEQYF. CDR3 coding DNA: TGCGCCAGCAGCCAAACCGGGACTTCCTACGAGCAGTACTTC.

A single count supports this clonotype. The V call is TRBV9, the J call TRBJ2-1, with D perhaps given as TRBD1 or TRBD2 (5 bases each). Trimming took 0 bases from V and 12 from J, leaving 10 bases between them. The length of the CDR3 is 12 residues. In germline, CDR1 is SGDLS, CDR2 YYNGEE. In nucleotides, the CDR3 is TGTGCCAGCAGCGTAGCGGGGACGGGGCAGTTCTTC. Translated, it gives CASSVAGTGQFF.

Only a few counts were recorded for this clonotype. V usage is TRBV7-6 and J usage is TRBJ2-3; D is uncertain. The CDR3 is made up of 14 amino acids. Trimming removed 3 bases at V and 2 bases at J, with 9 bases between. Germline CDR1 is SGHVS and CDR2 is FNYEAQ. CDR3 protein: CASSLWVNTDTQYF. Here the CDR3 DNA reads TGTGCCAGCAGCTTGTGGGTAAACACAGATACGCAGTATTTT.

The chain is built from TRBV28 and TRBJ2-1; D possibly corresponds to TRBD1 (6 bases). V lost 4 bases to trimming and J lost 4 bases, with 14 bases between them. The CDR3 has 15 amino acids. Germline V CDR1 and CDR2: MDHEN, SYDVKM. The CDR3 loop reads CASSYRTVTYNEQFF. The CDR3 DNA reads TGTGCCAGCAGTTACCGGACAGTCACTTACAATGAGCAGTTCTTC.

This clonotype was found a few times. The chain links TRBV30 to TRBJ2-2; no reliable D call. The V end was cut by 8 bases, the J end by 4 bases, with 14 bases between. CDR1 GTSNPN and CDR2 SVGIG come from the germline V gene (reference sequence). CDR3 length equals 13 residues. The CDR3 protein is CAIAPTVTGELFF. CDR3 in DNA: TGTGCCATAGCACCTACCGTCACCGGGGAGCTGTTTTTT.

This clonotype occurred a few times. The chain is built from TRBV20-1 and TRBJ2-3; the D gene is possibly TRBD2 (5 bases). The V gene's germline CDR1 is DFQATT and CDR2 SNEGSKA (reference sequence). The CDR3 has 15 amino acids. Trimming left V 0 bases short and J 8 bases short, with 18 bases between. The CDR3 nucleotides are TGCAGTGCTAGAGATGTAACGCGGGCCGAAGGTACGCAGTATTTT. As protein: CSARDVTRAEGTQYF.

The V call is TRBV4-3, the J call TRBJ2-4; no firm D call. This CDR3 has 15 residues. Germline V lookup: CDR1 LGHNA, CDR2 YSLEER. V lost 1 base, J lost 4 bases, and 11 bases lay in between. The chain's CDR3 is CASSQGAQPKNIQYF. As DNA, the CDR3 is TGCGCCAGCAGCCAAGGAGCCCAGCCTAAAAACATTCAGTACTTC.

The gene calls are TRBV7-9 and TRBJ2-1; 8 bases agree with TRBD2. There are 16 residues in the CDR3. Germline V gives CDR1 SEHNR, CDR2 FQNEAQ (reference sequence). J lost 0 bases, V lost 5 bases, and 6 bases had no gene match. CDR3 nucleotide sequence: TGTGCCAGCAGCGGAGGACTAGCTCTCTCCTACAATGAGCAGTTCTTC. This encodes CASSGGLALSYNEQFF.